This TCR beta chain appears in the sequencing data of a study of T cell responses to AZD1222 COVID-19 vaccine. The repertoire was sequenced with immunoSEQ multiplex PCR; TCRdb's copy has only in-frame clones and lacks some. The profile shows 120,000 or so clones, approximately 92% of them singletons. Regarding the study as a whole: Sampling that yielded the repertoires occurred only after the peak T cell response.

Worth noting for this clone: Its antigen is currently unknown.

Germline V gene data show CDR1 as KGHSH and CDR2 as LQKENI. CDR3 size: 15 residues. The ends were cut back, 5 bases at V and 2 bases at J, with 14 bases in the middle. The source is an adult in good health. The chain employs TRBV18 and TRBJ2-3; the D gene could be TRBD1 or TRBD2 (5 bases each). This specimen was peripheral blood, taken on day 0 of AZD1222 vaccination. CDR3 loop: CASSSGHGYTDTQYF. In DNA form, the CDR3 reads TGTGCCAGCTCATCGGGGCATGGCTACACAGATACGCAGTATTTT.